This T cell receptor (beta chain) emerged from a study of CD8+CD57+ T cells in acquired aplastic anemia. For the study at large: CD4+ and CD8+ cells, once sorted, gave DNA averaging about 3 ug. Findings and limits, study-wide: The study identified under 30 CD8+ CDR3 sequences shared by patients and controls.

TCR beta VDJ combinations and CDR3 sequences were profiled from genomic DNA. A single record per CDR3 protein comes from TCRdb applying MiXCR to the reads. This table has 150,000 to 200,000 distinct CDR3 sequences, around 43% appearing once. V gave up 2 bases and J gave up 5 bases, with 14 bases separating them. CDR3 size: 15 residues. Ten or more counts support this clonotype. Its antigen is undetermined. Sequencing was done on patients that had shown CD8+CD57+ cell expansion by flow cytometry. No patient had been given any therapy when blood was sampled. Specimen: sorted CD4+, CD8+, or CD8+CD57+ T cells (not recorded which) from PBMCs. This TCR derives from a human donor with aplastic anemia. This chain connects TRBV12-3 or TRBV12-4 to TRBJ2-3, with D perhaps assigned TRBD1 or TRBD2 (6 bases each). The CDR3 coding sequence is TGTGCCAGCAGTTTAACGGGGGCCGAGGTAGATACGCAGTATTTT. Its translation: CASSLTGAEVDTQYF.